What follows are 8 T cell receptor beta chains derived from one specimen sequenced in a study of shared clonotypes between healthy human individuals. The repertoire was sequenced with immunoSEQ multiplex PCR; TCRdb's copy has only in-frame clones and lacks some. The sample holds around 500,000 clones; 79% are singletons and the top ten take less than 15%. Material: PBMCs. Receptor source: a woman in her forties in good health. Some clones in this sample may be carry-over from other donors' samples.

The rearrangement uses TRBV28 and TRBJ2-7; D unresolved. The CDR3 covers 12 residues. Trimming removed 6 bases at V and 2 bases at J, with 8 bases between. The germline V gene has CDR1 MDHEN and CDR2 SYDVKM. The CDR3 reads CASSIRTYEQYF. In DNA, the CDR3 is TGTGCCAGCAGCATACGGACCTACGAGCAGTACTTC.

The chain employs TRBV5-4 and TRBJ1-2, with a tentative D call TRBD1 (5 bases). CDR3 length equals 14 residues. CDR1 SGHNT and CDR2 YYREEE come from the germline V gene (reference sequence). Trimming took 5 bases from V and 5 from J, leaving 16 bases between them. In nucleotides, the CDR3 is TGTGCCAGCAGTTCCGGGACCGCCCCTTATGGCTACACCTTC. It is translated as CASSSGTAPYGYTF.

The rearrangement uses TRBV28 and TRBJ2-7; TRBD2 matches 7 bases. In germline, CDR1 is MDHEN, CDR2 SYDVKM. The CDR3 is 14 residues long. With V trimmed by 6 bases and J by 4 bases, 9 bases remained unmatched. CDR3 nucleotides: TGTGCCAGCAGAACGGGCGGGAGCACTTACGAGCAGTACTTC. This sequence encodes CASRTGGSTYEQYF.

The chain has TRBV5-5 and TRBJ1-4; D uncertain. V dropped 5 bases and J dropped 7 bases, with 15 bases sitting between them. Per the germline V gene, CDR1 is SGHKS and CDR2 is YYEKEE (reference sequence). This CDR3 comprises 14 residues. This chain's CDR3 is CASSWTSASEKLFF. CDR3 DNA sequence: TGTGCCAGCAGTTGGACCTCTGCGAGTGAAAAACTGTTTTTT.

This clone has only one observation. J is TRBJ1-1 and V is TRBV14; D remains unclear. CDR3 length: 12 amino acids. The germline V and J ends were trimmed by 5 bases and 8 bases, with 12 bases remaining between them. Per germline, CDR1 SGHDN and CDR2 FVKESK. Here the CDR3 reads CASSYGLGEAFF. CDR3 bases: TGTGCCAGCAGCTACGGACTCGGGGAAGCTTTCTTT.

J is TRBJ2-4 and V is TRBV7-2; D may be TRBD2 (5 bases). CDR1 is SGHTA, CDR2 FQGNSA, per germline. This CDR3 has 16 residues. V was shortened by 3 bases and J by 5 bases, with 17 bases between the two germline ends. Written as DNA, the CDR3 is TGTGCCAGCAGCTTCCCCGGGGTGTCCGAGCAAAACATTCAGTACTTC. It translates to CASSFPGVSEQNIQYF.

This chain connects TRBV7-2 to TRBJ2-1, with 12 bases identical to TRBD1. V lost 6 bases, J lost 10 bases, and 13 bases stayed unmatched. Germline assignment: CDR1 SGHTA and CDR2 FQGNSA. The CDR3 sequence is 16 residues long. The CDR3 bases are TGTGCCAGCAGATTTGCCGGGACAGGGGGCGCATCGGAGCAGTTCTTC. The encoded protein is CASRFAGTGGASEQFF.

Worth noting for this clone: At one end, the junction sequence differs from germline, possibly due to a read error. The chain is built from TRBV5-1 and TRBJ2-1; D is perhaps TRBD1 or TRBD2 (5 bases each). The CDR3 runs to 14 residues. The germline gives CDR1 SGHRS, CDR2 YFSETQ. CDR3 sequence reads: CASSLGTVLSGQFF. For the CDR3, the DNA is TGCGCCAGCAGTTTGGGGACCGTACTGTCGGGGCAGTTCTTC.